This T cell receptor (beta chain) was profiled in a study of OX40 agonist ivuxolimab in advanced cancers. V trimming: 5 bases; J trimming: 7 bases; junction bases outside the gene matches: 9. CDR1 and CDR2 (germline): MGHRA, YSYEKL. The CDR3 length is 14 residues. This clone was counted a single time. Autoimmune disease history or systemic immunosuppression excluded patients. Blood specimens came from baseline, cycle 4 day 1, and cycle 7 day 1. Produced via immunoSEQ multiplex PCR; TCRdb's table is partial and in-frame only. The sample yields about 19,000 clones, 84% seen once. The genes are TRBV4-1 and TRBJ2-7; 9 nucleotides align to TRBD2. This clonotype was sampled from an adult with an advanced solid tumor such as melanoma, head and neck, liver or kidney cancer. This material consisted of CD4+ or CD8+ T cells sorted from blood, taken in a trial of the OX40 agonist ivuxolimab. The CDR3 loop is CASSFAGGPREQYF. The CDR3 DNA reads TGCGCCAGCAGCTTCGCGGGAGGGCCGAGAGAGCAGTACTTC.